This T cell receptor (beta chain) comes out of a study of blood T cell repertoires in COVID-19. This clone occurred many times. V shed 5 bases, J shed 6 bases, and the junction held 13 bases outside the gene matches. Germline assignment: CDR1 SGHVS and CDR2 FQNEAQ. The CDR3 contains 15 residues. Original analysis: Reference gene primer amplification in the assay estimated nucleated cell counts. The data were produced by immunoSEQ multiplex PCR, yet TCRdb's version contains in-frame clones alone and is incomplete. The V and J calls and the clone size are those of that table, but D and trimming were determined from the DNA. The sample consists of roughly 380,000 clones, about 80% of them appearing once.

The clonotype originates from a human donor with acute or convalescent COVID-19. The donor label of this sample is uncertain. Sequenced material: peripheral blood. J is TRBJ2-7 and V is TRBV7-8; 7 bases are shared with TRBD1. The CDR3 spells CASSQETTGLGEQYF. CDR3 nucleotides: TGTGCCAGCAGCCAAGAGACGACAGGGTTGGGCGAGCAGTACTTC.